This is a list of T cell receptor beta chains from one sample in a study of blood T cell repertoires in COVID-19. The protocol was immunoSEQ multiplex PCR, while the TCRdb copy is restricted to in-frame clones and leaves out a portion. The sample carries about 130,000 clones, less than 90% recorded once. Sequenced sample: peripheral blood. The receptors derive from a man in his sixties with acute or convalescent COVID-19. Each CDR3 is given with its conserved first and last residue. The D gene is left open where the match is weak. Rows give clone size only sometimes, using once, few, many, or a class for an expanded clone.

.,TRBJ2-3,TRBV19,.,TGTGCCAGTAGGGCGAATAGGGGGGATACGCAGTATTTT,CASRANRGDTQYF
.,TRBJ1-4,TRBV11-2,TRBD1,TGTGCCAGCAGCTTAGGCCAGGGGGTTGAAAAACTGTTTTTT,CASSLGQGVEKLFF
once,TRBJ1-4,TRBV6-5,TRBD1,TGTGCCAGCAGAGGACAGGGACCGACTAATGAAAAACTGTTTTTT,CASRGQGPTNEKLFF
.,TRBJ2-7,TRBV10-1,TRBD2,TGCGCCAGCAGTGTCCTAGCGGGGCCCCGTGGCTACGAGCAGTACTTC,CASSVLAGPRGYEQYF
.,TRBJ2-3,TRBV18,.,TGTGCCAGCTCACCCGGACAGCGCACAGATACGCAGTATTTT,CASSPGQRTDTQYF
.,TRBJ2-1,TRBV7-2,.,TGTGCCAGCAGCCCACACACTAGAGGCGAGCAGTTCTTC,CASSPHTRGEQFF
.,TRBJ2-7,TRBV6-2/TRBV6-3,.,TGTGCCAGCAGTTACCGTCTGGGGGCTTCCTACGAGCAGTACTTC,CASSYRLGASYEQYF
.,TRBJ1-1,TRBV7-3,TRBD1,TGTGCCAGCAGCTTAACGCCGTTGACAGGGGCGCGTACAAAGAACGCTGAAGCTTTCTTT,CASSLTPLTGARTKNAEAFF
.,TRBJ2-2,TRBV24-1,.,TGTGCCACCAGTCGGTGGCATGGGACAACGAACACCGGGGAGCTGTTTTTT,CATSRWHGTTNTGELFF
.,TRBJ1-2,TRBV6-6,.,TGTGCCAGCAGTTACTCGACCGGACAAGCCTATGGCTACACCTTC,CASSYSTGQAYGYTF
.,TRBJ2-2,TRBV7-6,.,TGTGCCAGCAGCTTCGCGGGCAACACCGGGGAGCTGTTTTTT,CASSFAGNTGELFF
.,TRBJ1-2,TRBV6-5,TRBD1,TGTGCCAGCAGTTACAGGGGGCGCGGTGGCTACACCTTC,CASSYRGRGGYTF
.,TRBJ1-3,TRBV5-1,TRBD1,TGCGCCAGCAGCTTGGGACAGGGGGAAGGTGCTGGAAACACCATATATTTT,CASSLGQGEGAGNTIYF
.,TRBJ2-1,TRBV30,.,TGTGCCTGGAGTATAGGCGGTGAGCAGTTCTTC,CAWSIGGEQFF
.,TRBJ2-7,TRBV5-4,.,TGTGCCAGCAACAACAGGGTCGACGAGCAGTACTTC,CASNNRVDEQYF
.,TRBJ1-1,TRBV29-1,TRBD1,TGCAGCGGACGCGACAGGGGGATATACACTGAAGCTTTCTTT,CSGRDRGIYTEAFF
.,TRBJ2-1,TRBV7-8,TRBD2,TGTGCCAGCAGGGGGAGGACTAGCGGGATCAATGAGCAGTTCTTC,CASRGRTSGINEQFF
.,TRBJ1-1,TRBV30,.,TGTGCCTGGAGGGAAAAAGGCGCAGGGAGGGGGAACACTGAAGCTTTCTTT,CAWREKGAGRGNTEAFF
.,TRBJ2-3,TRBV13,.,TGTGCCAGCAGCTTTCAACAGAACACAGATACGCAGTATTTT,CASSFQQNTDTQYF
.,TRBJ2-7,TRBV9,TRBD2,TGTGCCAGCAGCGTAGACGCGGGGGAGGGCTACGAGCAGTACTTC,CASSVDAGEGYEQYF
.,TRBJ2-3,TRBV10-3,TRBD2,TGTGCCATCAGTGATAGCGGGAAGGGGGTAGATACGCAGTATTTT,CAISDSGKGVDTQYF
once,TRBJ2-4,TRBV6-1,.,TGTGCCAGCAGTGAACCCTGGGGGCAGTACATTCAGTACTTC,CASSEPWGQYIQYF
once,TRBJ2-7,TRBV7-9,TRBD1,TGTGCCAGCAGCTCCACAGGGGAATACGAGCAGTACTTC,CASSSTGEYEQYF
.,TRBJ2-5,TRBV2,TRBD1,TGTGCCAGTAAACCGGACAGGGGTGGGCAAGAGACCCAGTACTTC,CASKPDRGGQETQYF
once,TRBJ2-5,TRBV10-1,.,TGCGCCAGCAGTGAGTCTCTAGTATGTACCCAAGAGACCCAGTACTTC,CASSESLVCTQETQYF
.,TRBJ2-7,TRBV19,TRBD1,TGTGCCAGTAGTTCGGGACAGGGGACCTACGAGCAGTACTTC,CASSSGQGTYEQYF
.,TRBJ2-5,TRBV24-1,TRBD1,TGTGCCACCAGTGACCCTCGGACAGGGGGCGGAGAGACCCAGTACTTC,CATSDPRTGGGETQYF